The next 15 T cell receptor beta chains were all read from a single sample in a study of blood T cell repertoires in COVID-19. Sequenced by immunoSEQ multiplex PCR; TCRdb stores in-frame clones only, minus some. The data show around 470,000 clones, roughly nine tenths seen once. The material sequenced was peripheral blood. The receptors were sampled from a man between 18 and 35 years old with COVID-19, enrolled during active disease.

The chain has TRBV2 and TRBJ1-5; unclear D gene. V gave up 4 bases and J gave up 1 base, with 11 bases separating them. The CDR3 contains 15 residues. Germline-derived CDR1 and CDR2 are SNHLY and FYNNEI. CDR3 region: CASSVVGSSNQPQHF. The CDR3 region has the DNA TGTGCCAGCAGTGTTGTCGGGTCAAGCAATCAGCCCCAGCATTTT.

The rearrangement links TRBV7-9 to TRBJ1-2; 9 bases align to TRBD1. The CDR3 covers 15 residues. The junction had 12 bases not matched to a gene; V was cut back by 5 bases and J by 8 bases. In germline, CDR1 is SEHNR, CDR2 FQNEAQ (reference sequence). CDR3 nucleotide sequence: TGTGCCAGCAGCCCCAAGCGGGACAGGGAGGAAGGCTACACCTTC. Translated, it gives CASSPKRDREEGYTF.

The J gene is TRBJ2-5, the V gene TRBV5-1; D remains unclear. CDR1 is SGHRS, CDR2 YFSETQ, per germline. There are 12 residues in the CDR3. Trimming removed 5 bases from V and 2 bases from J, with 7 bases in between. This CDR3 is CASSGSQETQYF. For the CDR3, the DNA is TGCGCCAGCAGTGGCAGTCAAGAGACCCAGTACTTC.

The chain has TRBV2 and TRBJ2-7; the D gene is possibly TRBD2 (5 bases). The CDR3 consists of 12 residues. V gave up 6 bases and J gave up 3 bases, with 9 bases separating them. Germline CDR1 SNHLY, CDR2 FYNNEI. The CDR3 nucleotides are TGTGCCAGCAGCGGACGGGACTACGAGCAGTACTTC. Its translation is CASSGRDYEQYF.

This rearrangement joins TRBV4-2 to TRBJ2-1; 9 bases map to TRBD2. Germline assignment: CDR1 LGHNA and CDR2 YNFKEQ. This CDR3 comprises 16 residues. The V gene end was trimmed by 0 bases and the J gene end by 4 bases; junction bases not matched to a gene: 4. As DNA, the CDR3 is TGTGCCAGCAGCCAAGAGCCTAGCGGGACATACAATGAGCAGTTCTTC. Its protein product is CASSQEPSGTYNEQFF.

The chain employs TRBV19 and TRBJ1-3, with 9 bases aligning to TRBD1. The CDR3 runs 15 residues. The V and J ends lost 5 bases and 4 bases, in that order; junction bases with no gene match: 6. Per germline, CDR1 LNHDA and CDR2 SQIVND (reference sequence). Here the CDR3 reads CASSQTGTGGNTIYF. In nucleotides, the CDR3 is TGTGCCAGTAGTCAGACCGGGACAGGGGGAAACACCATATATTTT.

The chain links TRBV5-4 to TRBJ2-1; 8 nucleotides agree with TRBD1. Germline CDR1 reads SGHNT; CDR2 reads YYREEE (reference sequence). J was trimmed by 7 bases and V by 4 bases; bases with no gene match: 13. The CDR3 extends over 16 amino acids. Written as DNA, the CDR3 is TGTGCCAGCAGCATCCCGGGACAGGTTCCAGGGAATGAGCAGTTCTTC. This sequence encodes CASSIPGQVPGNEQFF.

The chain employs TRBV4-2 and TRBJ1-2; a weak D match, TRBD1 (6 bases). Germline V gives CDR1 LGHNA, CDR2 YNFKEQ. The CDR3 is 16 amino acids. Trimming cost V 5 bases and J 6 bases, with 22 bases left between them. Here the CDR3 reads CASSDALAQGQNGYTF. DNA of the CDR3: TGTGCCAGCAGCGATGCGCTAGCACAGGGACAAAATGGCTACACCTTC.

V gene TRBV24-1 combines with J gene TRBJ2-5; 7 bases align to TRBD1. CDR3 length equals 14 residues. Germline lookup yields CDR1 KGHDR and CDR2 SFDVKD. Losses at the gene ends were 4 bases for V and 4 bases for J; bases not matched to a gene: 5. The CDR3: CATSDAGGLETQYF. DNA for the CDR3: TGTGCCACCAGTGACGCAGGGGGTTTAGAGACCCAGTACTTC.

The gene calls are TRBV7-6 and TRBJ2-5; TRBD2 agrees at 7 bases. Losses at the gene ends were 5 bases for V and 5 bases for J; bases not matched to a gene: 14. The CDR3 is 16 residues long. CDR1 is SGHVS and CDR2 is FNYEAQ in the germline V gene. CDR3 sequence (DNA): TGTGCCAGCAGCCCGTCCCGCGGGAGAGAATGGGAGACCCAGTACTTC. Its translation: CASSPSRGREWETQYF.

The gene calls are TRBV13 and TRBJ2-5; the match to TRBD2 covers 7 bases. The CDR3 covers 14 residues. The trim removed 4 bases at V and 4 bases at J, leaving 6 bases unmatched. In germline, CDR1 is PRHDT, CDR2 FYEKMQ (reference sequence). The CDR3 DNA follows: TGTGCCAGCAGCTCGAGCGGGGAGGGAGAGACCCAGTACTTC. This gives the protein CASSSSGEGETQYF.

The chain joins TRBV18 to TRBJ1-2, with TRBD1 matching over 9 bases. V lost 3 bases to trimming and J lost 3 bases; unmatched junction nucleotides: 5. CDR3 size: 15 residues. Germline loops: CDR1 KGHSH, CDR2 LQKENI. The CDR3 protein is CASSPGTGRDYGYTF. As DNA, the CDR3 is TGTGCCAGCTCACCTGGGACAGGGAGGGACTATGGCTACACCTTC.

CDR3 sequence: CASSQVDWTDYNEQFF. DNA for the CDR3: TGTGCCAGCAGCCAGGTAGACTGGACAGACTACAATGAGCAGTTCTTC. The chain links TRBV3-1 (or the pseudogene TRBV3-2) to TRBJ2-1, with D maybe TRBD1 (6 bases). The CDR3 consists of 16 residues. The V gene's germline CDR1 is LGHDT and CDR2 YNNKEL (reference sequence). V dropped 3 bases and J dropped 3 bases, with 15 bases sitting between them.

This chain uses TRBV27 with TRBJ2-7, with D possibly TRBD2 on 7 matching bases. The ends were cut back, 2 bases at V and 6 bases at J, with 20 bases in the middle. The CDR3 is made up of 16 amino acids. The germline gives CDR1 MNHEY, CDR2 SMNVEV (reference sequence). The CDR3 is CASSLSSGQGRGEQYF. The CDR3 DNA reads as TGTGCCAGCAGTTTAAGTTCGGGGCAGGGGAGGGGCGAGCAGTACTTC.

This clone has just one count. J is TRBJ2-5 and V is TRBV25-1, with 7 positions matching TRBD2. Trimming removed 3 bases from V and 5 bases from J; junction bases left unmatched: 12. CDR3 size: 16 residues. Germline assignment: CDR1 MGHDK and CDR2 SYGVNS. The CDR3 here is CASSDSDVVAGETQYF. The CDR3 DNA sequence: TGTGCCAGCAGTGATTCCGATGTGGTAGCGGGCGAGACCCAGTACTTC.